Included here is one T cell receptor beta chain sequence, with context. The data were obtained in a study of blood T cell repertoires in COVID-19. About the research overall: The United States, Italy and Spain were the sources of the acute and convalescent COVID-19 samples. Nucleic acid was either cDNA or gDNA, and it came from T cells, B-cell-depleted T cells, or PBMCs.

Germline V gene lookup returns CDR1 SEHNR and CDR2 FQNEAQ (reference sequence). The CDR3 loop spans 14 amino acids. Trimming at V came to 5 bases and at J to 1 base, leaving 4 bases not matched to a gene. Source study methods: Amplification of reference gene primers was used by the study to estimate nucleated cell counts. Sequencing was performed with immunoSEQ multiplex PCR; in TCRdb, only in-frame clones are kept and a portion is missing. V and J calls and clone size are as listed in that table; D and trimming were resolved from the DNA. Of about 170,000 clones listed, approximately 90% are singletons.

This TCR came from a woman aged 45-65 years with acute or convalescent COVID-19. The chain recombines TRBV7-9 with TRBJ1-1, with TRBD1 matching 7 bases. The specimen was peripheral blood. The chain's CDR3 is CASSETGTNTEAFF. The CDR3 DNA reads as TGTGCCAGCAGCGAGACAGGGACGAACACTGAAGCTTTCTTT.